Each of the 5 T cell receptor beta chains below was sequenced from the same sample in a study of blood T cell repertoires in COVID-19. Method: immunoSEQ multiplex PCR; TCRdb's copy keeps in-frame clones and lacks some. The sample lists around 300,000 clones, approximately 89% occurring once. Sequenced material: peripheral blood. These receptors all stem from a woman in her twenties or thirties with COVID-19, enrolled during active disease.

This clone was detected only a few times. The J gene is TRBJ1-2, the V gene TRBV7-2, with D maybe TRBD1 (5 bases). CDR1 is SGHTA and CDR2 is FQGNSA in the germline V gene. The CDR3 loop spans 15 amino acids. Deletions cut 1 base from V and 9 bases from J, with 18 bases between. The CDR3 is CASSLEAGGRGSYTF. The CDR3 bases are TGTGCCAGCAGCTTAGAGGCGGGGGGAAGAGGAAGCTACACCTTC.

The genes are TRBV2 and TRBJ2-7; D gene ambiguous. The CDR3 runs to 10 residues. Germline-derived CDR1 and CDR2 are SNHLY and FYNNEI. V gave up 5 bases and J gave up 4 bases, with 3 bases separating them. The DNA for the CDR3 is TGTGCCAGCAGTCATTACGAGCAGTACGTC. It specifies CASSHYEQYV.

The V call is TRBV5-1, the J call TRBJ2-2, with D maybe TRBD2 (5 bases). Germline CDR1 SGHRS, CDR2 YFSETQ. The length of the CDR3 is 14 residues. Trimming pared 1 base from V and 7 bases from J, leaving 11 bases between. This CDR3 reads CASSLSGGGGELFF. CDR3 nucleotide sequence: TGCGCCAGCAGCTTGTCAGGTGGAGGCGGGGAGCTGTTTTTT.

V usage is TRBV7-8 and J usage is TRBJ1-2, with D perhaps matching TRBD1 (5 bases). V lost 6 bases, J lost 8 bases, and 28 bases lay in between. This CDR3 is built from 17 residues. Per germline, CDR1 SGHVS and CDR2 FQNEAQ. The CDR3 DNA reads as TGTGCCAGCAGTCAACACAGGAAAACCCCCCTAATGTCCGGCTACACCTTC. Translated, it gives CASSQHRKTPLMSGYTF.

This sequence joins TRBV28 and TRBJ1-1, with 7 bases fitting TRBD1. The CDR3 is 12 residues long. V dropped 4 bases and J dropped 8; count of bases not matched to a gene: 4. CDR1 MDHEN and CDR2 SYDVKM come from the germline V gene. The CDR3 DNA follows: TGTGCCAGCAGTTCTGGGACAGAGGAAGCTTTCTTT. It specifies CASSSGTEEAFF.